This TCR beta chain was profiled in a study of blood T cell repertoires in COVID-19. The germline gives CDR1 SGHRS, CDR2 YFSETQ. The CDR3 totals 16 residues. V was cut by 4 bases and J by 0 bases, with 14 bases left in between. Using immunoSEQ multiplex PCR, the repertoire was profiled, and TCRdb retains in-frame clones only, with some absent. The table records 180,000 or so clones, 80% to 90% of them present only once. The sequenced sample was peripheral blood. This TCR came from an elderly woman with acute or convalescent COVID-19. The chain links TRBV5-1 to TRBJ1-3; no clear D. CDR3 sequence (DNA): TGCGCCAGCAGCCCGGAAGCGATGAGCTCTGGAAACACCATATATTTT. Its translation: CASSPEAMSSGNTIYF.